Described below is a single T cell receptor beta chain sequence and its context. What it recognizes is unknown. The sample originates from a study of cytomegalovirus exposure and HLA in healthy donors. The PCR was carried out with 60 Vbeta primers and 13 Jbeta primers. Original handling: There were 70 million to 95 million unique TCR beta chains by a later count, and some 10 million of them were shared. Sequencing used immunoSEQ multiplex PCR; TCRdb keeps in-frame clones, though not all of them. Clone size and the V and J calls come from that table; the DNA yielded D and trimming. Counted here are 130,000 or so clones, about three quarters occurring once; the ten biggest clones make up 1.5% to 2%. CDR1 is MDHEN, CDR2 SYDVKM, per germline. This CDR3 comprises 15 residues. The junction had 5 bases not matched to a gene; V was cut back by 5 bases and J by 1 base. The study, taken as a whole, reports: Presence/absence results assume similar sequencing depth per donor, which may not hold. With DRB1 most and HLA-C fewest, TCR association rates differed between HLA loci in a later analysis. In a later analysis, compared with equally common non-associated chains, HLA-associated beta chains were more expanded.

The sequence derives from a female donor in good health and CMV-seronegative. The sequenced sample consisted of PBMCs. J is TRBJ1-1 and V is TRBV28, with TRBD1 matching 9 bases. This CDR3 is CASSLQGAGNTEAFF. The CDR3, as DNA: TGTGCCAGCAGTCTACAGGGGGCGGGGAACACTGAAGCTTTCTTT.